What follows is one TCR beta chain and its context. What it recognizes is unknown. This clone may be a read error of a much larger clone one base away. Synthesis of TCR beta cDNA was carried out from 450 to 650 ng total RNA with a constant-region primer. The TCR beta library was amplified through three nested multiplex PCR rounds in a modified ARM-PCR procedure. The first two PCR rounds used TRBV1-TRBV30 primers with a Cbeta primer, nine to ten cycles each. TCRdb re-called the multiplex PCR reads through MiXCR, storing one row per CDR3 protein. The sample contains 95,000 to 100,000 distinct CDR3 sequences, about 62% of which appear only once. The sample comes from a study of tumor-infiltrating lymphocytes in primary liver carcinoma. Study-wide results and limits: Merely some 8-25% of top clones spanned all five tumor regions. Tumor tissue displayed a significantly greater top-250-clone fraction than blood (p = 0.039).

Taking about 18-30 mg of unsorted bulk tissue, the authors co-extracted RNA and DNA. V lost 4 bases to trimming and J lost 0 bases; unmatched junction nucleotides: 11. CDR3 length: 17 residues. The germline CDR1 and CDR2 sequences are SGHDT and YYEEEE. This TCR derives from a woman aged 60-75 years with primary liver carcinoma and hepatitis B virus infection. The genes are TRBV5-6 and TRBJ2-7; 9 nucleotides match TRBD2. The sequenced sample was liver tumor tissue from sampling region 2. Subset meaning: tumor region T2, inferior pole. The CDR3 DNA reads TGTGCCAGCAGCATATACAGGACTAGCGCTTACTCCTACGAGCAGTACTTC. Translated, it gives CASSIYRTSAYSYEQYF.